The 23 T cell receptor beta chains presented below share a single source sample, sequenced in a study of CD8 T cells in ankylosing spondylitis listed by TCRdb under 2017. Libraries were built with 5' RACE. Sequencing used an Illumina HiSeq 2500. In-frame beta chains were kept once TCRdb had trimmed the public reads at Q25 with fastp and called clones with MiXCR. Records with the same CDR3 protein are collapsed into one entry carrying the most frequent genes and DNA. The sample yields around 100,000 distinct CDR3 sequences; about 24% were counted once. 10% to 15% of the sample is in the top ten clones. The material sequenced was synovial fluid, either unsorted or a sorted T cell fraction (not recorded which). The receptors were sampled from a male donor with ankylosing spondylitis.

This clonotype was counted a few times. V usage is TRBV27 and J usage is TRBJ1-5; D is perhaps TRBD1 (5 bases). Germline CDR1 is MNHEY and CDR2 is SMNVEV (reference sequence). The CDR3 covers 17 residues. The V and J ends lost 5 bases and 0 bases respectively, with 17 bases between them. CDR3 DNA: TGTGCCAGCAGTCCCCACAGAGGGGTATATAGCAATCAGCCCCAGCATTTT. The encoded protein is CASSPHRGVYSNQPQHF.

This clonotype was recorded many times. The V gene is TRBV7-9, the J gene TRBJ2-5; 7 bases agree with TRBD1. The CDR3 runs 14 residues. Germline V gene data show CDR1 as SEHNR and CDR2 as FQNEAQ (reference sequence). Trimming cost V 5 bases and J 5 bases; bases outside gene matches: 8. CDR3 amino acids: CASSLGQDGETQYF. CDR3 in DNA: TGTGCCAGCAGCCTAGGACAGGACGGGGAGACCCAGTACTTC.

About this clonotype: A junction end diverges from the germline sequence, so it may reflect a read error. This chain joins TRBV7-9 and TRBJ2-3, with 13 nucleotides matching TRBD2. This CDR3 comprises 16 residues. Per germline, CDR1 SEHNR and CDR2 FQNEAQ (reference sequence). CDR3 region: CASSFRTSGSRDTQYF. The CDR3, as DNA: TGTGCCAGCAGCTTTAGGACTAGCGGGAGCAGAGATACGCAGTATTTT.

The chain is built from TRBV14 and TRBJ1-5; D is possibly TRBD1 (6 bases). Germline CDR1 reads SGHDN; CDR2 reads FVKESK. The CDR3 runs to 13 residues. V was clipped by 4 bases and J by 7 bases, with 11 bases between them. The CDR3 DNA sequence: TGTGCCAGCAGCCGGGGGCTGGGGCAGCCCCAGCATTTT. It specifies CASSRGLGQPQHF.

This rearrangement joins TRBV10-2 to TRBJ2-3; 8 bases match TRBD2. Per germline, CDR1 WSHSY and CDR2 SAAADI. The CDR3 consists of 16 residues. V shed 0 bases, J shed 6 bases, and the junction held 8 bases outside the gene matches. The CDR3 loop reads CASSESELAEEDTQYF. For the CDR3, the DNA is TGCGCCAGCAGTGAGTCGGAACTAGCGGAGGAGGATACGCAGTATTTT.

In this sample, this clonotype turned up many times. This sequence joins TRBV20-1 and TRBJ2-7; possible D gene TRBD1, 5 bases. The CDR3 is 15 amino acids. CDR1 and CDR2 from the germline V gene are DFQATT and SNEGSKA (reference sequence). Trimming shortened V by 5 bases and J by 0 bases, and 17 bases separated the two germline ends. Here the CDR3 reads CSAFIQEPDSYEQYF. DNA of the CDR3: TGCAGTGCTTTTATACAGGAACCCGACTCCTACGAGCAGTACTTC.

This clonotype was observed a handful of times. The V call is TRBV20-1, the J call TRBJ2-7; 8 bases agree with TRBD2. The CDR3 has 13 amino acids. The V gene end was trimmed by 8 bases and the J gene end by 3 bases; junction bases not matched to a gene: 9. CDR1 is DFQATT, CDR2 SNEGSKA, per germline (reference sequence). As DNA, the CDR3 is TGCAGTCTCAGGGTGGGACTAGTCTACGAGCAGTACTTC. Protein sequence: CSLRVGLVYEQYF.

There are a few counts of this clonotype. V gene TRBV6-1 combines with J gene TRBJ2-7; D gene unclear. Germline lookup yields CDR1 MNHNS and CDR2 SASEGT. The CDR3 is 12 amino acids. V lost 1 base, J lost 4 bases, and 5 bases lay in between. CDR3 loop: CASSEVGYEQYF. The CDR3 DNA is TGTGCCAGCAGTGAAGTGGGGTACGAGCAGTACTTC.

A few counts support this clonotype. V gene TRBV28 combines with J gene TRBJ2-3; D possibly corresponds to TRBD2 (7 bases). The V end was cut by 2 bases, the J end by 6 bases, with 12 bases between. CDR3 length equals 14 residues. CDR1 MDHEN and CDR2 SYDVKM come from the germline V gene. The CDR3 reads CASSLGGAGDTQYF. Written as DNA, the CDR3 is TGTGCCAGCAGTTTAGGGGGGGCTGGTGATACGCAGTATTTT.

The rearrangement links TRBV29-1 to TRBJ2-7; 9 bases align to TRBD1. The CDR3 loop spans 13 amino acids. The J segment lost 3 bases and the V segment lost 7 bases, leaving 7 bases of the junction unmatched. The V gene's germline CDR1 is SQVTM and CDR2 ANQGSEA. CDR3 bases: TGCAGCGCCCTCGGGACAGGGAGCTACGAGCAGTACTTC. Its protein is CSALGTGSYEQYF.

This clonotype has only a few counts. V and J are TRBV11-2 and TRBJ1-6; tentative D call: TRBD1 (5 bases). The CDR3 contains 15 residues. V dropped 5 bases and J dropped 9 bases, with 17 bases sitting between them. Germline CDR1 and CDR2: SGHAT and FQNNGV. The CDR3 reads CASSPGQVLGSPLHF. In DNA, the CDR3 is TGTGCCAGCAGCCCGGGGCAGGTTCTTGGTTCACCCCTCCACTTT.

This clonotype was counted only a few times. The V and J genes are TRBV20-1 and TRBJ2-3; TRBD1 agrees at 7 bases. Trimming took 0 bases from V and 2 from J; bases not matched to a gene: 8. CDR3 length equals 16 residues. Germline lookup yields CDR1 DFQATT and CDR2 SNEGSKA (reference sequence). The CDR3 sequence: CSARDLGTASTDTQYF. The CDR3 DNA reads TGCAGTGCTAGAGATTTAGGGACAGCTTCCACAGATACGCAGTATTTT.

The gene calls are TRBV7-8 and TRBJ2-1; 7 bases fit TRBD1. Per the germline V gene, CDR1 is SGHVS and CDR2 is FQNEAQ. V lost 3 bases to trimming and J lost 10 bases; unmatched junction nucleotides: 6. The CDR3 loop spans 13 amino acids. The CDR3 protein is CASSFFTGDEQFF. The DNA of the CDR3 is TGTGCCAGCAGCTTTTTCACAGGGGACGAGCAGTTCTTC.

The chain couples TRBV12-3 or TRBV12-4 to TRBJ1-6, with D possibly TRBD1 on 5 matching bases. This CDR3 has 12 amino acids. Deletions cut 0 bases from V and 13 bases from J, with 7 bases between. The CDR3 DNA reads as TGTGCCAGCAGTTTAGCGGAGGGGCCCCTCCACTTT. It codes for CASSLAEGPLHF.

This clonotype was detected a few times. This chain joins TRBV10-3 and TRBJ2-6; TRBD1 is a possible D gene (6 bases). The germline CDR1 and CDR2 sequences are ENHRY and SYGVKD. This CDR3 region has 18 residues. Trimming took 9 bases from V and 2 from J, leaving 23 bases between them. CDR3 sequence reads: CAIAGTRARIPGANVLTF. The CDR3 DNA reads TGTGCCATAGCCGGGACAAGGGCCCGAATACCTGGGGCCAACGTCCTGACTTTC.

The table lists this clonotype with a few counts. The CDR3, as DNA: TGCGCCAGCAGCTCACAGGGGGCGCAACTCAATGAGCAGTTCTTC. It encodes CASSSQGAQLNEQFF. The chain is built from TRBV5-1 and TRBJ2-1; 9 positions match TRBD1. Germline CDR1 SGHRS, CDR2 YFSETQ. Trimming removed 3 bases from V and 6 bases from J; junction bases left unmatched: 7. There are 15 residues in the CDR3. Using reference TRBV5-1 and TRBJ2-1 for the parts outside the CDR3, the full variable domain is KAGVTQTPRYLIKTRGQQVTLSCSPISGHRSVSWYQQTPGQGLQFLFEYFSETQRNKGNFPGRFSGRQFSNSRSEMNVSTLELGDSALYLCASSSQGAQLNEQFFGPGTRLTVL.

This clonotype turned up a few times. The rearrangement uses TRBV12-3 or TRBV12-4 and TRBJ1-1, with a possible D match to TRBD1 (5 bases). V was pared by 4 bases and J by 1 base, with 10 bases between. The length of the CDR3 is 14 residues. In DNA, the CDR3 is TGTGCCAGCAGTTCGACAGCTAAGAACACTGAAGCTTTCTTT. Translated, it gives CASSSTAKNTEAFF.

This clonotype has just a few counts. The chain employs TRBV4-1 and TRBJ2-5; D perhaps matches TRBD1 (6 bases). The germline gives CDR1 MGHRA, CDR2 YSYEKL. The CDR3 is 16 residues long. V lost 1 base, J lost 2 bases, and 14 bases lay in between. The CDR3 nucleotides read TGCGCCAGCAGCCAAGTCGGAGACAGGCCTCAAGAGACCCAGTACTTC. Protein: CASSQVGDRPQETQYF.

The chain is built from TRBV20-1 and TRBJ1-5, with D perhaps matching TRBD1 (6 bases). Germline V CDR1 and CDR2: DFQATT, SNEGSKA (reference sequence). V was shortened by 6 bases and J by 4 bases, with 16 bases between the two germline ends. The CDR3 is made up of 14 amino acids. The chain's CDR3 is CSADNRVLNQPQHF. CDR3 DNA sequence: TGCAGTGCAGACAACAGGGTCTTGAATCAGCCCCAGCATTTT.

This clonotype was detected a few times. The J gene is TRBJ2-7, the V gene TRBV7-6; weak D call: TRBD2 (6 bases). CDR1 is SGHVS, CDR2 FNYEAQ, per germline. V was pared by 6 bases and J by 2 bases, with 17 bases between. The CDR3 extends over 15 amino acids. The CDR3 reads CASRNHGSPTYEQYF. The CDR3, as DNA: TGTGCCAGCAGAAACCACGGGAGTCCTACCTACGAGCAGTACTTC. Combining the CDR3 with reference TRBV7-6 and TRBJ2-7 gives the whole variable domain GAGVSQSPRYKVTKRGQDVALRCDPISGHVSLYWYRQALGQGPEFLTYFNYEAQQDKSGLPNDRFSAERPEGSISTLTIQRTEQRDSAMYRCASRNHGSPTYEQYFGPGTRLTVT.

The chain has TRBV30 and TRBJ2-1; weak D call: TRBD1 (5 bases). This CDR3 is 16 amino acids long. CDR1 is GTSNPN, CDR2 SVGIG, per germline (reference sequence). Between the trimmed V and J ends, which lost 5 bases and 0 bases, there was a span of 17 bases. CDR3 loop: CAWDQGGYDSYNEQFF. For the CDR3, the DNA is TGTGCCTGGGATCAGGGCGGATACGACTCCTACAATGAGCAGTTCTTC.

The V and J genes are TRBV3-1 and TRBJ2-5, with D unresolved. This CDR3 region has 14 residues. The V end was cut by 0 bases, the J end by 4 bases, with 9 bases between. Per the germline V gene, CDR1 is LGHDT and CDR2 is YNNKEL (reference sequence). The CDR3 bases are TGTGCCAGCAGCCAAGATTTTGGGCGAGAGACCCAGTACTTC. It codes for CASSQDFGRETQYF.

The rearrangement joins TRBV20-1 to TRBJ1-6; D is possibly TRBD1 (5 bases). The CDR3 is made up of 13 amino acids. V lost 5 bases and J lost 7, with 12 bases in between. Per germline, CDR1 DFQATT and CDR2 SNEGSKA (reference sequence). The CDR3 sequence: CSAEGRPNSPLHF. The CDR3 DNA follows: TGCAGTGCTGAGGGACGCCCCAATTCACCCCTCCACTTT.